The 14 T cell receptor beta chains below all came from one sample that was sequenced in a study of blood T cells in healthy people across ages. The authors ran a second PCR of about 6 to 12 cycles using a sample-barcoded 5' primer and a J-beta primer mix. MiXCR was run by TCRdb on the 5' RACE reads, yielding one entry per CDR3 protein. The sample has just under 900,000 distinct CDR3 sequences; around 26% are singletons. The source material was blood. These receptors were obtained from a woman of 80 years or more in good health.

Details on this clonotype: A much larger clone differs from this one at a single base, so this may be a read error. The chain couples TRBV7-2 to TRBJ2-7, with D perhaps matching TRBD1 (6 bases). The CDR3 covers 14 residues. The V gene's germline CDR1 is SGHTA and CDR2 FQGNSA. V lost 5 bases and J 1 base, leaving 12 bases between the germline ends. The CDR3 coding sequence is TGTGCCAGCAGCGTAGTGACAGGATCCTACGAGCAGTACTTC. Protein: CASSVVTGSYEQYF.

This chain uses TRBV7-2 with TRBJ1-5, with a weak D call TRBD1 (5 bases). Germline lookup yields CDR1 SGHTA and CDR2 FQGNSA. V was pared by 5 bases and J by 11 bases, with 19 bases between. CDR3 size: 14 residues. The CDR3 reads CASSPDGARRAQHF. CDR3 DNA sequence: TGTGCCAGCAGCCCCGACGGGGCGCGTCGGGCCCAGCATTTT.

For this clonotype: At one boundary the junction diverges from the germline segment, which might be a read error. The rearrangement uses TRBV6-2 or TRBV6-3 and TRBJ2-6; tentatively, D is TRBD2 (6 bases). Germline V CDR1 and CDR2: MNHEY, SVGEGT. CDR3 length: 15 amino acids. The CDR3 region has the DNA TGTGCCAGCAGCCCACGGGACTCTGGGGCCAGCGTCCGGACTTTC. Its protein product is CASSPRDSGASVRTF.

V is TRBV7-8 and J is TRBJ2-7; tentative D call: TRBD1 (6 bases). V shed 6 bases and J shed 8 bases, with 20 bases lying between them. The CDR3 covers 14 residues. Germline assignment: CDR1 SGHVS and CDR2 FQNEAQ. CDR3 DNA sequence: TGTGCCAGCAGTCCTAAGACAGGCCTCGGGAAGCAGTACTTC. Encoded protein: CASSPKTGLGKQYF.

This clonotype was counted between two and nine times. The chain recombines TRBV11-3 with TRBJ2-5, with D possibly matching TRBD2 (6 bases). V was pared by 0 bases and J by 5 bases, with 13 bases between. CDR1 SGHNT and CDR2 YENEEA come from the germline V gene. The CDR3 is made up of 15 amino acids. The CDR3 here is CASSLDGRTHETQYF. CDR3 DNA sequence: TGTGCCAGCAGCTTAGATGGGAGGACGCACGAGACCCAGTACTTC.

This clonotype was recorded a few times. The chain carries TRBV20-1 and TRBJ1-1; 7 nucleotides agree with TRBD1. CDR1 and CDR2 from the germline V gene are DFQATT and SNEGSKA (reference sequence). The CDR3 covers 14 residues. The junction had 8 bases not matched to a gene; V was cut back by 0 bases and J by 7 bases. CDR3 sequence: CSARDNRGGFEAFF. CDR3 in DNA: TGCAGTGCTAGAGATAACAGGGGAGGCTTTGAAGCTTTCTTT.

This clonotype has at least ten counts. The chain employs TRBV7-2 and TRBJ2-3; D is unclear. The V end lost 5 bases, the J end lost 4 bases, and 16 bases lay between the germline ends. The germline V gene encodes CDR1 SGHTA and CDR2 FQGNSA. The CDR3 totals 15 residues. CDR3 in amino acids: CASSPTSRKSDTQYF. CDR3 nucleotide sequence: TGTGCCAGCAGCCCCACTTCGCGGAAGTCAGATACGCAGTATTTT.

A word on this clonotype: A single base separates this from a much larger clone, so it may be a read error. The chain recombines TRBV20-1 with TRBJ2-5; 8 bases are shared with TRBD1. Germline trimming cut 6 bases from V and 11 bases from J; bases unmatched to any gene: 11. Germline values: CDR1 DFQATT, CDR2 SNEGSKA (reference sequence). The CDR3 is made up of 12 amino acids. The CDR3 is CSAHQGAREQYF. In DNA, the CDR3 is TGCAGTGCACACCAGGGGGCGAGGGAGCAGTACTTC.

The genes are TRBV7-2 and TRBJ2-5, with 7 nucleotides matching TRBD2. The J call may be wrong; the DNA end is better matched by TRBJ2-7. CDR3 size: 14 residues. Germline assignment: CDR1 SGHTA and CDR2 FQGNSA. CDR3 nucleotide sequence: TGTGCCAGCAGCTTAAGCGGGATCTTCCCCGAGCAGTACTTC. It yields the protein CASSLSGIFPEQYF.

The chain couples TRBV20-1 to TRBJ1-6, with TRBD1 matching over 9 bases. Germline values: CDR1 DFQATT, CDR2 SNEGSKA (reference sequence). This CDR3 region has 15 residues. V gave up 3 bases and J gave up 9 bases; unmatched junction bases: 9. The CDR3 coding sequence is TGCAGTGCTAGGGGGACAGGGACTCTAGTTTCACCCCTCCACTTT. Translating gives CSARGTGTLVSPLHF.

Ten or more counts support this clonotype. The chain couples TRBV29-1 to TRBJ2-1, with D perhaps matching TRBD1 (6 bases). Between the trimmed V and J ends, which lost 8 bases and 6 bases, there was a span of 11 bases. The CDR3 is made up of 11 amino acids. The germline CDR1 and CDR2 sequences are SQVTM and ANQGSEA. CDR3 amino acids: CSTIQGNEQFF. The CDR3 DNA reads as TGCAGCACCATACAGGGCAATGAGCAGTTCTTC.

This clonotype was detected only a few times. V is TRBV11-2 and J is TRBJ2-3; 7 nucleotides agree with TRBD2. This CDR3 is 16 amino acids long. After removal of 5 bases from V and 2 bases from J, the junction contained 10 bases not matched to a gene. CDR1 SGHAT and CDR2 FQNNGV come from the germline V gene. This chain's CDR3 is CASSERTRALTDTQYF. In DNA, the CDR3 is TGTGCCAGCAGCGAACGGACTAGGGCTCTCACAGATACGCAGTATTTT.

This clonotype was seen many times. V and J are TRBV6-6 and TRBJ1-1; no firm D call. The germline CDR1 and CDR2 sequences are MNHNY and SVGAGI (reference sequence). Trimming left V 7 bases short and J 1 base short, with 7 bases between. This CDR3 is built from 12 residues. CDR3 sequence (DNA): TGTGCCAGCACCCGACAGAACACTGAAGCTTTCTTT. Translating it yields CASTRQNTEAFF.

V gene TRBV11-2 combines with J gene TRBJ1-3, with a weak D call TRBD1 (6 bases). Trimming left V 8 bases short and J 0 bases short, with 14 bases between. There are 15 residues in the CDR3. The germline gives CDR1 SGHAT, CDR2 FQNNGV. CDR3 sequence reads: CASFQGRGSGNTIYF. The CDR3 nucleotides are TGTGCCAGCTTCCAGGGCAGGGGCTCTGGAAACACCATATATTTT.